The source of this T cell receptor (beta chain) is a study of post-analysis software for immune sequencing data. Overall study: Included courses were relapsing-remitting and secondary progressive multiple sclerosis; progressive-relapsing multiple sclerosis was also included.

Unique molecular identifiers featured in each of the TCR beta cDNA libraries. The yield from around 1 to 10 million T cells was 500,000 or so cDNA molecules in total. TCRdb processed the PCR reads anew with MiXCR; each CDR3 protein has one entry. The sample shows about 770,000 distinct CDR3 sequences, 46% of them seen only once. The CDR3 is 15 residues long. Germline V gene sequence: CDR1 MNHEY, CDR2 SVGAGI. After removal of 2 bases from V and 4 bases from J, the junction contained 6 bases not matched to a gene. Study observations and caveats: Among multiple sclerosis patients, normalized Chao1 diversity was significantly below that of controls. Patients used about five TRBV segments, including TRBV5-6, TRBV5-1 and TRBV20-1, more often than controls. F measure clustering grouped samples strongly by preparation batch.

On this clonotype: Its antigen is not identified.

Sequencing was carried out using blood. This sequence originates from a girl under 18 with multiple sclerosis. V usage is TRBV6-5 and J usage is TRBJ1-1; the match to TRBD1 covers 8 bases. The CDR3 bases are TGTGCCAGCAGTTACATCGGACAGGGCGGCACTGAAGCTTTCTTT. Translated: CASSYIGQGGTEAFF.